A selection of T cell receptor beta chains follows, all from one sample in a study of blood T cell repertoires in COVID-19. TCRdb keeps only in-frame clones here, not all; method: immunoSEQ multiplex PCR. The sample carries some 70,000 clones, roughly 79% recorded once. Sample: peripheral blood. The receptor set was obtained from an older woman with acute or convalescent COVID-19. Each CDR3 is given with its conserved first and last residue. A D gene is named only where the DNA matches it firmly. Not every row has a clone size; where given, it reads once, few, many or a size class.

j_call	d_call	v_call	clone_size	cdr3_aa	cdr3_nt
TRBJ2-1	TRBD2	TRBV7-2	NA	CASSFVAGGYNEQFF	TGTGCCAGCAGCTTCGTAGCGGGGGGGTACAATGAGCAGTTCTTC
TRBJ1-6	TRBD1	TRBV2	NA	CARRLTGGNSPLHF	TGTGCCAGGCGACTGACAGGGGGTAATTCACCCCTCCACTTT
TRBJ2-5	NA	TRBV5-1	NA	CASSLLGSQETQYF	TGCGCCAGCAGCTTACTAGGTTCGCAAGAGACCCAGTACTTC
TRBJ2-6	NA	TRBV12-5	NA	CASGLDPGGPGANVLTF	TGTGCTAGTGGTTTGGACCCCGGGGGGCCTGGGGCCAACGTCCTGACTTTC
TRBJ2-2	NA	TRBV5-1	NA	CASSRGDTGTGELFF	TGCGCCAGCAGCAGAGGGGACACCGGCACCGGGGAGCTGTTTTTT
TRBJ2-2	NA	TRBV5-1	NA	CASSSYVATGELFF	TGCGCCAGCAGCTCTTACGTGGCCACCGGGGAGCTGTTTTTT
TRBJ1-1	TRBD1	TRBV2	few	CASSGPPRGRAEAFF	TGTGCCAGCAGTGGCCCACCAAGGGGGCGGGCTGAAGCTTTCTTT
TRBJ2-1	TRBD1	TRBV5-6	NA	CASRLTGTGQDEQFF	TGTGCCAGCAGACTAACCGGGACAGGGCAGGATGAGCAGTTCTTC
TRBJ2-7	TRBD1	TRBV18	NA	CASSTGQASSYEQYF	TGTGCCAGCTCAACCGGACAGGCGAGCTCCTACGAGCAGTACTTC
TRBJ1-1	TRBD1	TRBV3-1/TRBV3-2	NA	CASSRFLGQGAFF	TGTGCCAGCAGTCGTTTTCTGGGACAGGGCGCTTTCTTT
TRBJ2-7	TRBD2	TRBV7-2	few	CASSPWVPSGGPRYEQYF	TGTGCCAGCAGCCCCTGGGTGCCGAGCGGGGGCCCCCGCTACGAGCAGTACTTC
TRBJ2-2	NA	TRBV5-1	NA	CASSLQLVTQNTGELFF	TGCGCCAGCAGCTTGCAACTGGTTACCCAGAACACCGGGGAGCTGTTTTTT
TRBJ1-2	TRBD1	TRBV4-3	NA	CASSQETGGARYGYTF	TGCGCCAGCAGCCAAGAAACAGGGGGCGCGCGCTATGGCTACACCTTC
TRBJ2-3	TRBD2	TRBV9	NA	CASNKSPIAGPTDTQYF	TGTGCCAGCAACAAAAGCCCAATAGCGGGGCCCACAGATACGCAGTATTTT
TRBJ2-1	NA	TRBV7-9	NA	CASSGGNTYNEQFF	TGTGCCAGCAGTGGAGGAAATACCTACAATGAGCAGTTCTTC
TRBJ1-2	NA	TRBV5-6	NA	CASSLSRLIYGYTF	TGTGCCAGCAGCTTGAGTCGACTAATCTATGGCTACACCTTC
TRBJ2-7	TRBD1	TRBV7-6	once	CASSNRDRVTSEQYF	TGTGCCAGCAGTAACCGGGACAGGGTCACTTCGGAGCAGTACTTC
TRBJ1-4	NA	TRBV19	NA	CASSIGGGRPNEKLFF	TGTGCCAGTAGTATAGGCGGGGGCAGACCTAATGAAAAACTGTTTTTT
TRBJ1-1	TRBD1	TRBV6-6	NA	CASSMTGSDTEAFF	TGTGCCAGCAGCATGACAGGGTCCGACACTGAAGCTTTCTTT
TRBJ1-2	TRBD1	TRBV5-6	once	CASLWGTAYQRSGYTF	TGTGCCAGCCTGTGGGGGACAGCGTATCAAAGGTCTGGCTACACCTTC
TRBJ1-1	NA	TRBV19	NA	CASSIRTVNTEAFF	TGTGCCAGTAGTATCCGCACAGTGAACACTGAAGCTTTCTTT
TRBJ1-6	NA	TRBV10-1	NA	CASSESNFRPLHF	TGCGCCAGCAGTGAGTCGAATTTTCGGCCCCTCCACTTT
TRBJ1-5	NA	TRBV30	NA	CAWSSGVDQPQHF	TGTGCCTGGAGTTCAGGGGTAGATCAGCCCCAGCATTTT
TRBJ1-5	NA	TRBV6-2/TRBV6-3	NA	CASSYIPGGQPQHF	TGTGCCAGCAGTTATATCCCCGGCGGTCAGCCCCAGCATTTT
TRBJ2-1	NA	TRBV7-9	NA	CASSPRTDSGDEQFF	TGTGCCAGCAGCCCGAGGACTGATTCGGGCGATGAGCAGTTCTTC
TRBJ1-2	NA	TRBV3-1/TRBV3-2	NA	CASSLNRDGYTF	TGTGCCAGCAGCCTAAACAGGGATGGCTACACCTTC
TRBJ1-2	TRBD1	TRBV29-1	NA	CSAPGQGEGGYTF	TGCAGCGCCCCGGGACAGGGCGAAGGTGGCTACACCTTC
TRBJ1-1	NA	TRBV11-1	few	CASSLVGGVKAFF	TGTGCCAGCAGCTTAGTCGGGGGAGTCAAAGCTTTCTTT
TRBJ1-2	TRBD1	TRBV7-9	few	CASGTGQASGYTF	TGTGCCAGCGGAACGGGACAGGCTTCCGGCTACACCTTC
TRBJ1-6	NA	TRBV7-8	NA	CASSLSGESPLHF	TGTGCCAGCAGCTTGTCGGGGGAATCACCCCTCCACTTT
TRBJ2-2	NA	TRBV25-1	NA	CASSVRLGATGELFF	TGTGCCAGCAGTGTTAGACTAGGGGCCACCGGGGAGCTGTTTTTT
TRBJ2-2	TRBD1	TRBV3-1/TRBV3-2	many	CASSYAPGGGELFF	TGTGCCAGCAGCTATGCACCAGGGGGCGGGGAGCTGTTTTTT
TRBJ2-1	TRBD1	TRBV6-6	NA	CASINTGTVEQFF	TGTGCCAGCATTAACACCGGGACAGTCGAGCAGTTCTTC
TRBJ2-2	TRBD1	TRBV7-2	few	CASSLWRQGNTGELFF	TGTGCCAGCAGCTTATGGCGACAGGGGAACACCGGGGAGCTGTTTTTT
TRBJ2-1	NA	TRBV19	NA	CASSMRVNSYNEQFF	TGTGCCAGTAGTATGAGGGTGAATAGTTACAATGAGCAGTTCTTC
TRBJ2-3	NA	TRBV27	NA	CASSAEGRGTDTQYF	TGTGCCAGCAGTGCCGAGGGCCGAGGCACAGATACGCAGTATTTT
TRBJ1-1	NA	TRBV5-1	NA	CASSLYRDGRATEAFF	TGCGCCAGCAGCTTGTATCGTGACGGGCGGGCCACTGAAGCTTTCTTT
TRBJ2-3	NA	TRBV5-1	NA	CASSEGHPSDTQYF	TGCGCCAGCAGCGAAGGACACCCGTCCGATACGCAGTATTTT
TRBJ1-1	NA	TRBV6-5	NA	CAARVSVNTEAFF	TGTGCCGCCCGAGTGTCGGTGAACACTGAAGCTTTCTTT
TRBJ2-7	NA	TRBV6-1	NA	CASSEATYEQYF	TGTGCCAGCAGTGAGGCAACCTACGAGCAGTACTTC